This passage covers 5 T cell receptor beta chains from one sample sequenced in a study of T cell repertoires in cytomegalovirus infection (dated 2019 in TCRdb). The sequencing machine was an Illumina HiSeq 1500. TCRdb's own reprocessing of the public reads used fastp at Q25 and MiXCR and kept productive beta chains. CDR3 protein sequences are deduplicated, and each keeps its most common genes and DNA. In all, the sample holds just under 300,000 distinct CDR3 sequences, and roughly a tenth of those were seen once. The top ten clonotypes cover approximately 2.3% of the sample. Sequencing input: PBMCs. These receptors were obtained from a human donor in good health (CMV status not recorded). Some clones in this sample may be carry-over from other donors' samples.

This clonotype has at least ten counts. The chain uses TRBV18 and TRBJ1-1, with 12 nucleotides matching TRBD1. This CDR3 spans 16 amino acids. The germline CDR1 and CDR2 sequences are KGHSH and LQKENI. The trim removed 3 bases at V and 1 base at J, leaving 3 bases unmatched. Here the CDR3 DNA reads TGTGCCAGCTCACCCGGGACAGGGGGCCGGAACACTGAAGCTTTCTTT. This sequence encodes CASSPGTGGRNTEAFF.

The genes are TRBV20-1 and TRBJ1-1; D is perhaps TRBD1 (5 bases). This CDR3 region has 12 residues. The V and J ends lost 3 bases and 3 bases respectively, with 8 bases between them. The germline V gene encodes CDR1 DFQATT and CDR2 SNEGSKA (reference sequence). In nucleotides, the CDR3 is TGCAGTGCTAGCCAGGGTTACACTGAAGCTTTCTTT. It yields the protein CSASQGYTEAFF.

CDR3: CASSRGPTGASTDTQYF. In DNA form, the CDR3 reads TGTGCCAGCAGCCGTGGGCCCACAGGGGCGAGCACAGATACGCAGTATTTT. This chain links TRBV11-3 with TRBJ2-3; 7 bases align to TRBD1. Germline V gene lookup returns CDR1 SGHNT and CDR2 YENEEA. There are 17 residues in the CDR3. The junction had 11 bases not matched to a gene; V was cut back by 5 bases and J by 0 bases. Together with reference TRBV11-3 and TRBJ2-3, the CDR3 gives the full variable domain: EAGVVQSPRYKIIEKKQPVAFWCNPISGHNTLYWYLQNLGQGPELLIRYENEEAVDDSQLPKDRFSAERLKGVDSTLKIQPAELGDSAVYLCASSRGPTGASTDTQYFGPGTRLTVL.

This clonotype was detected ten times or more. The V and J genes are TRBV20-1 and TRBJ1-4, with D unresolved. Deletions cut 7 bases from V and 3 bases from J, with 9 bases between. CDR3 length: 12 residues. Looked up from germline, CDR1 is DFQATT and CDR2 is SNEGSKA (reference sequence). CDR3 residues: CSVIGANEKLFF. The CDR3 DNA reads TGCAGTGTCATCGGTGCTAATGAAAAACTGTTTTTT.

This clonotype has more than one count but fewer than ten. The rearrangement uses TRBV28 and TRBJ2-7, with D uncertain. Germline V CDR1 and CDR2: MDHEN, SYDVKM. Trimming stripped 1 base from V and 7 bases from J, with 11 bases between. CDR3 size: 13 residues. This CDR3 reads CASSLFKTREQYV. The CDR3 region has the DNA TGTGCCAGCAGTTTATTTAAAACGAGAGAGCAGTACGTC.